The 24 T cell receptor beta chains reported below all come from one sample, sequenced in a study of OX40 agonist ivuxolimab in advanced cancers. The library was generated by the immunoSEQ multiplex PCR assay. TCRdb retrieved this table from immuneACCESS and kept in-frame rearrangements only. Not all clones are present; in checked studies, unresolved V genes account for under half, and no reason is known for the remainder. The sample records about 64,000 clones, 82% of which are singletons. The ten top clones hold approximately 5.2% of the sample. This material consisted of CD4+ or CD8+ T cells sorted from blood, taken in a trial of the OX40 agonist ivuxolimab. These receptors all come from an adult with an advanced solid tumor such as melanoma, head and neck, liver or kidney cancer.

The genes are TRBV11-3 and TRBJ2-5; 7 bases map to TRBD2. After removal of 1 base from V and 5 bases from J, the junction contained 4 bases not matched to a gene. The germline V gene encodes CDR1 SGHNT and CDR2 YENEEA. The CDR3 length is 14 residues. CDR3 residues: CASSLAGGRETQYF. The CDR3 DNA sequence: TGTGCCAGCAGCTTAGCGGGGGGAAGGGAGACCCAGTACTTC.

The CDR3 region is CASSRNYGYTF. CDR3 DNA: TGTGCCAGTAGTCGGAACTATGGCTACACCTTC. The J gene is TRBJ1-2, the V gene TRBV19, with D unresolved. CDR1 and CDR2 (germline): LNHDA, SQIVND (reference sequence). The CDR3 loop spans 11 amino acids. The V end lost 5 bases, the J end lost 2 bases, and 3 bases lay between the germline ends.

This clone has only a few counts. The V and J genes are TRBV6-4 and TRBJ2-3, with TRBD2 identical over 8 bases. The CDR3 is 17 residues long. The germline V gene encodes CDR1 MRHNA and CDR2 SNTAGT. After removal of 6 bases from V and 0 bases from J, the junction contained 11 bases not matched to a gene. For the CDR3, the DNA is TGTGCCAGCAGCACCCCCACTAGCGGTCCTAGCACAGATACGCAGTATTTT. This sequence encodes CASSTPTSGPSTDTQYF.

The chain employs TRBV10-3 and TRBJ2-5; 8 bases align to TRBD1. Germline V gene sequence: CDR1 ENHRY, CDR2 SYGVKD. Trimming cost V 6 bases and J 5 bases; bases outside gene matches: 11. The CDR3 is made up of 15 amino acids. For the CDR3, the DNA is TGTGCCATCAGACCGGGACAGGACATCCACGAGACCCAGTACTTC. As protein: CAIRPGQDIHETQYF.

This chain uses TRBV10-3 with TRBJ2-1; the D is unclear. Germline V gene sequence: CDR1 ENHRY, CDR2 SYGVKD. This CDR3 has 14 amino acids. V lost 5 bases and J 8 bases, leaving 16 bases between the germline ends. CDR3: CAISMGLTLDEQFF. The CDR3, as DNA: TGTGCCATCAGTATGGGCCTTACCCTTGATGAGCAGTTCTTC.

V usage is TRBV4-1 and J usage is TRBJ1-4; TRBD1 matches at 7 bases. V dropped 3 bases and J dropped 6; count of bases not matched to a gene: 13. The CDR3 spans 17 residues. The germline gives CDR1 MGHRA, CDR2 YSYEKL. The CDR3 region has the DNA TGCGCCAGCAGCCAGCCCGCTAGGGGACAGAGAGATGAAAAACTGTTTTTT. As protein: CASSQPARGQRDEKLFF.

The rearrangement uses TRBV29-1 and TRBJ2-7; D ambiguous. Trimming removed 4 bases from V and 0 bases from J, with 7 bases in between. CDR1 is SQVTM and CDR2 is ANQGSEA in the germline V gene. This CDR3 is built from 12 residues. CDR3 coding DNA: TGCAGCGTTGTCCCGGACTCCTACGAGCAGTACTTC. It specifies CSVVPDSYEQYF.

Written as DNA, the CDR3 is TGTGCCAGCAGCCAGGGACTAGCGGGAGACTTTGCCGGGGAGCTGTTTTTT. This sequence encodes CASSQGLAGDFAGELFF. The V call is TRBV4-2, the J call TRBJ2-2; TRBD2 aligns across 14 bases. The trim removed 3 bases at V and 6 bases at J, leaving 6 bases unmatched. CDR3 length: 17 residues. Germline assignment: CDR1 LGHNA and CDR2 YNFKEQ.

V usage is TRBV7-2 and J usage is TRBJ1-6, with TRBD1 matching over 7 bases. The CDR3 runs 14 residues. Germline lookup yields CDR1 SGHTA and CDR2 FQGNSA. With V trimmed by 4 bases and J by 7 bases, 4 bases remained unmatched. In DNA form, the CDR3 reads TGTGCCAGCAGCTCGGGACAGCGAAATTCACCCCTCCACTTT. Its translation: CASSSGQRNSPLHF.

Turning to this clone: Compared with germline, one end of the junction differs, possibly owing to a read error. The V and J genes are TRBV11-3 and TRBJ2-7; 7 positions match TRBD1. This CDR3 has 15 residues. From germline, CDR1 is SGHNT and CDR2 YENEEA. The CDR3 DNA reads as TGTACCAGCAGCTCCAGACAGGGCGGTGAACGCGAGCAGTACTTC. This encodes CTSSSRQGGEREQYF.

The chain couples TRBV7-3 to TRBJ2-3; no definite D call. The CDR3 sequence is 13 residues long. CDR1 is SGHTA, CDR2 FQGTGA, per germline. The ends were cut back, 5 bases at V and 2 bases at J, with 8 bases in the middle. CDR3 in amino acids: CASSRSHTDTQYF. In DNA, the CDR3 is TGTGCCAGCAGCCGCTCACACACAGATACGCAGTATTTT.

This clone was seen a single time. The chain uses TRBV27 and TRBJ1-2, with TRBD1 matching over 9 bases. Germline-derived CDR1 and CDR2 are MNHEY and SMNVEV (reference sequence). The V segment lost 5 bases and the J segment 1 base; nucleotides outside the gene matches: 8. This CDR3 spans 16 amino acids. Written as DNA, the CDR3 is TGTGCCAGCAGTCCTGGACAGGGGCCTATTAACTATGGCTACACCTTC. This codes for CASSPGQGPINYGYTF.

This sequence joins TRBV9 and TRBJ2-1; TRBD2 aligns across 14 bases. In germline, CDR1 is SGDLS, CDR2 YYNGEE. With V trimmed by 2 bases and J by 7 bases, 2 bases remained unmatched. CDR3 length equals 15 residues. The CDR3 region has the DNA TGTGCCAGCAGCGTGACTAGCGGGAGGGAAAATGAGCAGTTCTTC. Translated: CASSVTSGRENEQFF. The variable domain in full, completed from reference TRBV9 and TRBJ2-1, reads DSGVTQTPKHLITATGQRVTLRCSPRSGDLSVYWYQQSLDQGLQFLIQYYNGEERAKGNILERFSAQQFPDLHSELNLSSLELGDSALYFCASSVTSGRENEQFFGPGTRLTVL.

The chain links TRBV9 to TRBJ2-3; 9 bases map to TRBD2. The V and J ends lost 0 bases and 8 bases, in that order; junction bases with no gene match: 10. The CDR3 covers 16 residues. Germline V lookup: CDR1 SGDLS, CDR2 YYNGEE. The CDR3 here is CASSVDRREGLSTQYF. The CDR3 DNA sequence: TGTGCCAGCAGCGTAGACAGGCGGGAGGGCCTAAGTACGCAGTATTTT.

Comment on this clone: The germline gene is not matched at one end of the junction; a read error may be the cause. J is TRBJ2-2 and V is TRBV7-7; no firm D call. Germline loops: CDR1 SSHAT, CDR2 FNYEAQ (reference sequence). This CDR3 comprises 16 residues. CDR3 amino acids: CASSLDPNPNTGELFF. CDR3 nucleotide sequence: TGTGCTAGCAGCTTAGACCCGAATCCGAACACCGGGGAGCTGTTTTTT.

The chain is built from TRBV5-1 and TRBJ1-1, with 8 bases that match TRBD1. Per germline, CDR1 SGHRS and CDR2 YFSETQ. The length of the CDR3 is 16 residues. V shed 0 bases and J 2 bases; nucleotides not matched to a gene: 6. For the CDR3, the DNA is TGCGCCAGCAGCTTGGGGGGGACAGGCATCAACACTGAAGCTTTCTTT. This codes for CASSLGGTGINTEAFF.

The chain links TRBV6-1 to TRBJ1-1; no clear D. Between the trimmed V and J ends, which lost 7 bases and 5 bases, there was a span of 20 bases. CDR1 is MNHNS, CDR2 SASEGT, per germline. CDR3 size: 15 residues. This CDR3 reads CASNKNAGSTTEAFF. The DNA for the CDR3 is TGTGCCAGCAATAAGAACGCGGGATCTACTACTGAAGCTTTCTTT.

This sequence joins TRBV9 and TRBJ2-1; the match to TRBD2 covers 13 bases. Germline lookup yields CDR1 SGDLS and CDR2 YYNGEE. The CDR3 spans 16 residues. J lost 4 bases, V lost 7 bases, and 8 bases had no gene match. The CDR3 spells CASPPGLAGTYNEQFF. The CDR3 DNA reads TGTGCCAGCCCGCCGGGACTAGCGGGGACTTACAATGAGCAGTTCTTC.

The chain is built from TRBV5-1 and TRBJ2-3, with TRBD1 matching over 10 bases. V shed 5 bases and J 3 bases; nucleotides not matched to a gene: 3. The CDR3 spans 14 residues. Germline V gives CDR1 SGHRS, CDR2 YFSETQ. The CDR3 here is CASSRDRGTDTQYF. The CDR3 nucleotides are TGCGCCAGCAGTCGGGACAGGGGAACAGATACGCAGTATTTT.

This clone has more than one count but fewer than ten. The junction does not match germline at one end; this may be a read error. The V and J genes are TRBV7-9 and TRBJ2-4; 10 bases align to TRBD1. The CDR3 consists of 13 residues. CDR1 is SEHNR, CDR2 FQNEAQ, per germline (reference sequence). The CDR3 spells CASSLGQGAQTSF. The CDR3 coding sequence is TGTGCCAGCAGCTTAGGACAGGGGGCCCAAACATCCTTC.

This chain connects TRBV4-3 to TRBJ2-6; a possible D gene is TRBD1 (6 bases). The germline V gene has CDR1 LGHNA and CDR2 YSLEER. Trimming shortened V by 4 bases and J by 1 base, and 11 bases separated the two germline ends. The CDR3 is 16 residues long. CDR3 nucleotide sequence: TGCGCCAGCAGCCGGTCTCAGGGGTCTGGGGCCAACGTCCTGACTTTC. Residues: CASSRSQGSGANVLTF.

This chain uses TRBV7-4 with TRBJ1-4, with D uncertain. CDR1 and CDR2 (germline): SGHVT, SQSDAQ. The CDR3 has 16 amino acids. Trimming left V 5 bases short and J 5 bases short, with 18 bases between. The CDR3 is CASSPQGPELNEKLFF. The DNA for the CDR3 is TGTGCCAGCAGCCCACAAGGACCGGAATTAAATGAAAAACTGTTTTTT.

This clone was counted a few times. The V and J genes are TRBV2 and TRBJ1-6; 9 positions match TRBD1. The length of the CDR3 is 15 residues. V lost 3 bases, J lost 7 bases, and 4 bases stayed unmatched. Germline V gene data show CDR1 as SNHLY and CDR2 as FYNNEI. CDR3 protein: CASSEPGTGNSPLHF. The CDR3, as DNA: TGTGCCAGCAGTGAGCCCGGGACAGGGAATTCACCCCTCCACTTT.

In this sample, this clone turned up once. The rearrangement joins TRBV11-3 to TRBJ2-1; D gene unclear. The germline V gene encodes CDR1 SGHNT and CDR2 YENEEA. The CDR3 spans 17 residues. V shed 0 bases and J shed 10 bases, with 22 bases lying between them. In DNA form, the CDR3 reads TGTGCCAGCAGCTTAGATGAGGTAGGACGATTCTCTTGGGAGCAGTTCTTC. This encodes CASSLDEVGRFSWEQFF.